This T cell receptor (beta chain) was recorded in a study of siplizumab effects on memory and regulatory T cells. Findings of the study overall: The study found that mappable alloreactive CD4+ clones averaged about 70% Treg-derived with siplizumab and roughly 27% in controls. Confirmatory evidence of suppressive function in proliferating siplizumab-culture Tregs was not obtained.

TCRdb keeps only in-frame clones here, not all; method: immunoSEQ multiplex PCR. The data show approximately 94,000 clones, roughly 96% seen once. The length of the CDR3 is 14 residues. Germline assignment: CDR1 SQVTM and CDR2 ANQGSEA. Unstimulated naive, memory, effector memory and TEMRA subsets were sequenced, and this was done in a few donor pairs. For this clone: Its antigen is as yet unknown. At one end, the junction sequence differs from germline, possibly due to a read error.

The TCR originated in a human donor in good health. What was sequenced was naive CD4+ T cells sorted from blood. The V call is TRBV29-1, the J call TRBJ1-2; tentative D call: TRBD1 (6 bases). CDR3 DNA: TGCAGCGTTGCCCGGGACACAAATAACTATGGCCACACCTTC. Translating gives CSVARDTNNYGHTF.